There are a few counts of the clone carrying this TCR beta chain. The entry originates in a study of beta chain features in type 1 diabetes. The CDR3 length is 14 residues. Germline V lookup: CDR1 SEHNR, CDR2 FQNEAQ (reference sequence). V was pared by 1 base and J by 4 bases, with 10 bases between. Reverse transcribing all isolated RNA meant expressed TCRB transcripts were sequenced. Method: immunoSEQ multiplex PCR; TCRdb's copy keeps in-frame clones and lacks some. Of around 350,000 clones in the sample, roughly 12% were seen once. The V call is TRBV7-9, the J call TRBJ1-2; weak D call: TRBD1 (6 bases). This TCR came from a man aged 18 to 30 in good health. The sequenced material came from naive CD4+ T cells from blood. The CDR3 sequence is CASSLGDRSYGYTF. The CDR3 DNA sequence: TGTGCCAGCAGCTTAGGTGACAGGTCCTATGGCTACACCTTC.